This T cell receptor (beta chain) is drawn from a study of blood T cell repertoires in COVID-19. Study-level information: Italy, Spain and the United States were the sources of the convalescent and acute COVID-19 samples. T cells, B-cell-depleted T cells, or PBMCs provided the cDNA or gDNA that served as material.

The germline CDR1 and CDR2 sequences are MRHNA and SNTAGT. The germline V and J ends were trimmed by 5 bases and 4 bases, with 6 bases remaining between them. The CDR3 totals 13 residues. Original analysis: By means of reference gene primer amplification, nucleated cell counts were estimated. Using immunoSEQ multiplex PCR, the repertoire was profiled, and TCRdb retains in-frame clones only, with some absent. V and J calls and clone size come straight from that table; D and trimming were deduced from the DNA. The table shows 55,000 to 90,000 clones, with 65% to 85% occurring only once. The origin of this receptor is a woman aged 55-70 years with acute or convalescent COVID-19. The sample taken for sequencing was peripheral blood. V is TRBV6-4 and J is TRBJ1-6; no reliable D call. The DNA of the CDR3 is TGTGCCAGCAGTACAGTTTATAATTCACCCCTCCACTTT. Its translation: CASSTVYNSPLHF.